The 24 T cell receptor beta chains presented below share a single source sample, sequenced in a study of T-cell reconstitution after alpha-beta-depleted transplantation in children. Preparation of the TCRbeta library used unique molecular identifiers. TCRdb re-called the PCR reads with MiXCR, one entry per CDR3 protein. This table has almost 500,000 distinct CDR3 sequences, about 10% appearing once. Sequences were derived from PBMCs, sampled before TCRalphabeta/CD19-depleted stem cell transplant. These receptor sequences come from a child aged 2 to 9 with inherited bone marrow failure, due to receive a stem cell transplant.

This clonotype was counted at least ten times. This chain's CDR3 is CSVLSGRSVNEQFF. In nucleotides, the CDR3 is TGCAGCGTCCTGAGCGGGAGGTCGGTCAATGAGCAGTTCTTC. V and J are TRBV29-1 and TRBJ2-1, with TRBD2 matching over 9 bases. This CDR3 contains 14 residues. Germline V CDR1 and CDR2: SQVTM, ANQGSEA. Unmatched junction bases numbered 9, after V lost 6 bases and J lost 6 bases.

The sample holds many counts of this clonotype. The chain links TRBV11-3 to TRBJ2-5; the D call may be TRBD1 or TRBD2 (6 bases each). Germline-derived CDR1 and CDR2 are SGHNT and YENEEA. This CDR3 region has 18 residues. V lost 2 bases and J lost 3, with 22 bases in between. The DNA for the CDR3 is TGTGCCAGCAGCTTAAGGTGGGGGCCGGCGGGACCCAAAGAGACCCAGTACTTC. Amino acids: CASSLRWGPAGPKETQYF.

This clonotype was seen repeatedly, ten times or more. The rearrangement joins TRBV20-1 to TRBJ1-4; D is possibly TRBD1 (6 bases). V was shortened by 2 bases and J by 5 bases, with 12 bases between the two germline ends. The CDR3 contains 14 residues. CDR1 and CDR2 (germline): DFQATT, SNEGSKA (reference sequence). CDR3 amino acids: CSARRGQRNEKLFF. The CDR3 bases are TGCAGTGCTAGAAGAGGACAGAGAAATGAAAAACTGTTTTTT.

This clonotype was seen a few times. V gene TRBV2 combines with J gene TRBJ2-7; 9 nucleotides agree with TRBD1. The trim removed 6 bases at V and 4 bases at J, leaving 10 bases unmatched. The germline V gene encodes CDR1 SNHLY and CDR2 FYNNEI. The CDR3 is 15 amino acids. The CDR3 spells CASRGDRELLYEQYF. The CDR3 DNA is TGTGCCAGCAGGGGGGACAGGGAGCTTTTATACGAGCAGTACTTC.

This clonotype has a count of ten or more. This chain uses TRBV7-9 with TRBJ2-3; the D gene is possibly TRBD2 (5 bases). Germline V CDR1 and CDR2: SEHNR, FQNEAQ (reference sequence). This CDR3 region has 17 residues. Trimming removed 1 base at V and 1 base at J, with 15 bases between. In nucleotides, the CDR3 is TGTGCCAGCAGCTTAGTTGAGTTGCACGGGGGCACAGATACGCAGTATTTT. This translates into CASSLVELHGGTDTQYF.

This clonotype showed up many times. The CDR3 region is CASSSTVIRGHWNTEAFF. CDR3 in DNA: TGTGCCAGCAGCTCCACCGTCATCAGGGGCCATTGGAACACTGAAGCTTTCTTT. The chain combines TRBV7-9 with TRBJ1-1; D possibly corresponds to TRBD1 (6 bases). The V gene lost 4 bases and the J gene lost 1 base, with 22 bases spanning the gap. Germline lookup yields CDR1 SEHNR and CDR2 FQNEAQ (reference sequence). The CDR3 sequence is 18 residues long.

This clonotype was detected ten times or more. The chain has TRBV12-3 or TRBV12-4 and TRBJ2-1; D remains unclear. The CDR3 is 12 amino acids. V lost 7 bases and J 5 bases, leaving 9 bases between the germline ends. CDR3 sequence reads: CASNLPDNEQFF. The DNA for the CDR3 is TGTGCCAGCAATCTGCCCGACAATGAGCAGTTCTTC.

This clonotype was counted many times. The rearrangement joins TRBV27 to TRBJ2-3; no reliable D call. The CDR3 loop spans 14 amino acids. Germline lookup yields CDR1 MNHEY and CDR2 SMNVEV (reference sequence). The V end lost 6 bases, the J end lost 2 bases, and 12 bases lay between the germline ends. This CDR3 is CASRSRPDTDTQYF. The DNA of the CDR3 is TGTGCCAGCAGATCAAGACCCGACACAGATACGCAGTATTTT.

This clonotype was counted many times. The chain employs TRBV28 and TRBJ2-1; 7 nucleotides line up with TRBD2. Unmatched junction bases numbered 10, after V lost 4 bases and J lost 4 bases. Germline CDR1 and CDR2: MDHEN and SYDVKM. CDR3 length: 16 amino acids. The CDR3 DNA sequence: TGTGCCAGCAGTTCACCCCGTGGGAGGGATTACAATGAGCAGTTCTTC. The encoded protein is CASSSPRGRDYNEQFF.

This clonotype has more than one count but fewer than ten. This chain links TRBV2 with TRBJ1-5; D not resolved. Germline V gene sequence: CDR1 SNHLY, CDR2 FYNNEI. The CDR3 covers 17 residues. V dropped 6 bases and J dropped 1 base, with 19 bases sitting between them. The CDR3 nucleotides read TGTGCCAGCAGCATGGGTACGGGGTTTCGGAGCAATCAGCCCCAGCATTTT. Protein product: CASSMGTGFRSNQPQHF.

This clonotype was detected many times. This rearrangement joins TRBV5-1 to TRBJ2-2; 7 bases are a match to TRBD1. J was trimmed by 7 bases and V by 6 bases; bases with no gene match: 6. The germline CDR1 and CDR2 sequences are SGHRS and YFSETQ. The CDR3 has 13 amino acids. This CDR3 reads CASTGTVSGELFF. The CDR3 DNA is TGCGCCAGCACCGGGACAGTTAGCGGGGAGCTGTTTTTT. Filled out from reference TRBV5-1 and TRBJ2-2, the complete variable domain reads KAGVTQTPRYLIKTRGQQVTLSCSPISGHRSVSWYQQTPGQGLQFLFEYFSETQRNKGNFPGRFSGRQFSNSRSEMNVSTLELGDSALYLCASTGTVSGELFFGEGSRLTVL.

This clonotype was picked up many times. This chain joins TRBV4-3 and TRBJ2-7, with TRBD2 matching over 13 bases. The CDR3 has 17 residues. V shed 1 base, J shed 5 bases, and the junction held 8 bases outside the gene matches. In germline, CDR1 is LGHNA, CDR2 YSLEER. CDR3 amino acids: CASSQGGLAGVPDEQYF. The CDR3, as DNA: TGCGCCAGCAGCCAAGGAGGACTAGCGGGAGTCCCCGACGAGCAGTACTTC.

Concerning this clonotype: The junction departs from the called germline gene at one end, perhaps through a read error. The chain uses TRBV9 and TRBJ2-7; D might be TRBD1 (5 bases). CDR3 length: 14 residues. From germline, CDR1 is SGDLS and CDR2 YYNGEE. The CDR3 coding sequence is TGTGCCAGCAGCGTAGGGGGCAGATCCTACGAGCAGAACTTC. Translating gives CASSVGGRSYEQNF.

In this sample, this clonotype turned up a few times. V usage is TRBV6-1 and J usage is TRBJ1-5, with D possibly TRBD1 on 5 matching bases. The V end lost 6 bases, the J end lost 0 bases, and 12 bases lay between the germline ends. This CDR3 has 15 residues. CDR1 MNHNS and CDR2 SASEGT come from the germline V gene. Here the CDR3 reads CASSQDSYSNQPQHF. Written as DNA, the CDR3 is TGTGCCAGCAGCCAAGACAGTTATAGCAATCAGCCCCAGCATTTT.

Many counts were recorded for this clonotype. J is TRBJ2-7 and V is TRBV20-1; tentative D call: TRBD2 (5 bases). The germline CDR1 and CDR2 sequences are DFQATT and SNEGSKA (reference sequence). The V gene lost 6 bases and the J gene lost 6 bases, with 9 bases spanning the gap. CDR3 size: 10 residues. CDR3 amino acids: CSALASEQYF. The CDR3 DNA is TGCAGTGCCCTAGCTTCCGAGCAGTACTTC.

The genes are TRBV28 and TRBJ2-6; D not resolved. Germline loops: CDR1 MDHEN, CDR2 SYDVKM. This CDR3 contains 16 residues. Trimming cost V 4 bases and J 0 bases, with 10 bases left between them. The CDR3 spells CASSSRANSGANVLTF. CDR3 DNA: TGTGCCAGCAGTTCTAGGGCCAACTCTGGGGCCAACGTCCTGACTTTC.

Notes on this clonotype: It may be a read error: a sequence one base away is much more abundant. The chain couples TRBV5-1 to TRBJ2-7, with 7 bases aligning to TRBD2. There are 16 residues in the CDR3. Germline V gene data show CDR1 as SGHRS and CDR2 as YFSETQ. The CDR3 sequence is CASSFGSGTASYQQYF. CDR3 DNA sequence: TGCGCCAGCAGCTTCGGAAGCGGGACGGCCTCCTACCAGCAGTACTTC. The complete variable domain, with remaining parts taken from reference TRBV5-1 and TRBJ2-7, reads KAGVTQTPRYLIKTRGQQVTLSCSPISGHRSVSWYQQTPGQGLQFLFEYFSETQRNKGNFPGRFSGRQFSNSRSEMNVSTLELGDSALYLCASSFGSGTASYQQYFGPGTRLTVT.

This clonotype was counted ten times or more. CDR3 in amino acids: CASSQGVGSVNTQYF. The CDR3 nucleotides read TGTGCCAGCAGCCAAGGGGTCGGGAGTGTTAATACGCAGTATTTT. The V and J genes are TRBV4-2 and TRBJ2-3; D possibly corresponds to TRBD2 (6 bases). This CDR3 has 15 residues. Germline values: CDR1 LGHNA, CDR2 YNFKEQ. Trimming shortened V by 1 base and J by 7 bases, and 15 bases separated the two germline ends.

This clonotype was counted ten times or more. This chain joins TRBV20-1 and TRBJ2-1; the match to TRBD1 covers 9 bases. The CDR3 runs 17 residues. Looked up from germline, CDR1 is DFQATT and CDR2 is SNEGSKA (reference sequence). V was pared by 3 bases and J by 2 bases, with 11 bases of the junction left unmatched. In DNA form, the CDR3 reads TGCAGTGCTAGGGGCCTCTCCCGGGACAGGGCCTACAATGAGCAGTTCTTC. It is translated as CSARGLSRDRAYNEQFF.

This clonotype was detected many times. The gene calls are TRBV27 and TRBJ2-7; no clear D. Germline V CDR1 and CDR2: MNHEY, SMNVEV (reference sequence). The CDR3 spans 13 residues. V was clipped by 2 bases and J by 7 bases, with 12 bases between them. In DNA form, the CDR3 reads TGTGCCAGCAGTTTAGCACCCCATGGGGAGCAGTACTTC. Amino acids: CASSLAPHGEQYF.

To note about this clonotype: A much larger clone differs from this one at a single base, so this may be a read error. V usage is TRBV4-3 and J usage is TRBJ2-3; 7 bases are shared with TRBD1. This CDR3 has 18 amino acids. V shed 3 bases, J shed 2 bases, and the junction held 14 bases outside the gene matches. Germline V gene sequence: CDR1 LGHNA, CDR2 YSLEER. The CDR3 region is CASSQFYRGLSPTDTQYF. DNA of the CDR3: TGCGCCAGCAGCCAGTTTTACAGGGGATTGTCCCCCACAGATACGCAGTATTTT.

This clonotype was detected many times. A read error may account for a junction end that differs from germline. The chain is built from TRBV5-8 and TRBJ2-4; the D gene is possibly TRBD2 (6 bases). The V gene's germline CDR1 is SGHTS and CDR2 YDEGEE. The CDR3 contains 13 residues. This CDR3 reads CANQTGLRSIHYF. The DNA of the CDR3 is TGTGCCAATCAGACGGGACTTCGGTCTATTCACTACTTC. The whole variable domain, remainder taken from reference TRBV5-8 and TRBJ2-4, is EAGVTQSPTHLIKTRGQQATLRCSPISGHTSVYWYQQALGLGLQFLLWYDEGEERNRGNFPPRFSGRQFPNYSSELNVNALELEDSALYLCANQTGLRSIHYFGAGTRLSVL.

This clonotype came up many times. The chain carries TRBV7-2 and TRBJ2-1, with TRBD2 matching over 8 bases. The CDR3 length is 15 residues. Germline-derived CDR1 and CDR2 are SGHTA and FQGNSA. V shed 10 bases, J shed 6 bases, and the junction held 14 bases outside the gene matches. In DNA, the CDR3 is TGTGCCACCTCCCCCAACGGACTAGCTAGCAATGAGCAGTTCTTC. This gives the protein CATSPNGLASNEQFF. Looking up the rest from reference TRBV7-2 and TRBJ2-1 gives the full variable domain: GAGVSQSPSNKVTEKGKDVELRCDPISGHTALYWYRQSLGQGLEFLIYFQGNSAPDKSGLPSDRFSAERTGGSVSTLTIQRTQQEDSAVYLCATSPNGLASNEQFFGPGTRLTVL.

This clonotype was observed at least ten times. CDR3 protein: CASSLEMTRTGELFF. CDR3 coding DNA: TGTGCCAGCAGCTTAGAAATGACTAGAACCGGGGAGCTGTTTTTT. The chain recombines TRBV11-2 with TRBJ2-2; tentatively, D is TRBD2 (6 bases). This CDR3 has 15 amino acids. Germline-derived CDR1 and CDR2 are SGHAT and FQNNGV. V was shortened by 0 bases and J by 5 bases, with 10 bases between the two germline ends.